The rows below give T cell receptor beta chains drawn from one sample of a study of CD8+ T cells in alopecia areata. The assay was immunoSEQ multiplex PCR, and TCRdb's table has in-frame clones only and misses some. The sample includes more than 100,000 clones, 45% to 60% seen only once; the top ten take about 8.8%. Sequencing input: CD4+ T cells sorted from blood. These receptors came from a human donor in good health. Both conserved end residues are part of each CDR3. Fields, in order: clone size, J gene, V gene, D gene, CDR3 DNA, CDR3 protein. A D gene is named only where the DNA matches it firmly. Size values are once, few and many counts, or a class for expanded clones, and some rows have none.

size: few; J: TRBJ2-2; V: TRBV2; D: NA; DNA: TGTGCCAGCAGTGAAGCCTCCGGGGAGCTGTTTTTT; CDR3: CASSEASGELFF
size: NA; J: TRBJ2-1; V: TRBV5-1; D: TRBD2; DNA: TGCGCCAGCAGCTTGGTGGCGAGCGGGGGGCTGGAGCAGTTCTTC; CDR3: CASSLVASGGLEQFF
size: few; J: TRBJ2-7; V: TRBV19; D: NA; DNA: TGTGCCAGTTTACCAGGATTCGAGCAGTACTTC; CDR3: CASLPGFEQYF
size: NA; J: TRBJ2-3; V: TRBV30; D: NA; DNA: TGTGCCTGGAGTACAGGGACTAGCACAGATACGCAGTATTTT; CDR3: CAWSTGTSTDTQYF
size: NA; J: TRBJ2-3; V: TRBV5-1; D: NA; DNA: TGCGCCAGCAGCAAAAGCACAGATACGCAGTATTTT; CDR3: CASSKSTDTQYF
size: NA; J: TRBJ1-1; V: TRBV4-1; D: NA; DNA: TGCGCCAGCAGCCGACAACCGGGCCCCGGGGCTGAAGCTTTCTTT; CDR3: CASSRQPGPGAEAFF
size: NA; J: TRBJ2-7; V: TRBV2; D: NA; DNA: TGTGCCAGCAGCGCGGGACAGCCCTACGAGCAGTACTTC; CDR3: CASSAGQPYEQYF
size: NA; J: TRBJ1-2; V: TRBV5-4; D: NA; DNA: TGTGCCAGCAGCTTGGCCCCTGCACCAAACTATGGCTACACCTTC; CDR3: CASSLAPAPNYGYTF
size: NA; J: TRBJ1-2; V: TRBV29-1; D: NA; DNA: TGCAGCGTGGGCGCCCTCTCCCAAACTTTGGGCTACACCTTC; CDR3: CSVGALSQTLGYTF
size: NA; J: TRBJ2-1; V: TRBV2; D: NA; DNA: TGTGCCAGCAGCCGATTTAATGAGCAGTTCTTC; CDR3: CASSRFNEQFF
size: NA; J: TRBJ2-6; V: TRBV2; D: NA; DNA: TGTGCCAGCAGTTCACAGGGATTCTCTGGGGCCAACGTCCTGACTTTC; CDR3: CASSSQGFSGANVLTF
size: NA; J: TRBJ2-1; V: TRBV7-2; D: TRBD2; DNA: TGTGCCAGCAGCTTAGCGGGGACTAGCGGGTACAATGAGCAGTTCTTC; CDR3: CASSLAGTSGYNEQFF
size: NA; J: TRBJ2-1; V: TRBV7-2; D: TRBD2; DNA: TGTGCCAGCAGCCACCCGAGCGGGGTCGGGTACGGTGAGCAGTTCTTC; CDR3: CASSHPSGVGYGEQFF
size: NA; J: TRBJ2-5; V: TRBV4-1; D: TRBD2; DNA: TGCGCCAGCAGCCATTGGTCTCGAGCGGGGGAAGAGACCCAGTACTTC; CDR3: CASSHWSRAGEETQYF
size: NA; J: TRBJ2-7; V: TRBV30; D: NA; DNA: TGTGCCTGGAGGGGGTCAGGGCTCACGGAGCAGTACTTC; CDR3: CAWRGSGLTEQYF
size: few; J: TRBJ2-7; V: TRBV14; D: TRBD1; DNA: TGTGCCAGCAGCCAAGGGGACAGGGGTTTCTACGAGCAGTACTTC; CDR3: CASSQGDRGFYEQYF
size: NA; J: TRBJ2-5; V: TRBV29-1; D: NA; DNA: TGCAGCGTTGAAGGGCGAGGCCAAGAGACCCAGTACTTC; CDR3: CSVEGRGQETQYF
size: NA; J: TRBJ1-1; V: TRBV30; D: NA; DNA: TGTGCCTGGAGTGTAGCGTTCGTTTCCGCCACTGAAGCTTTCTTT; CDR3: CAWSVAFVSATEAFF
size: medium-sized; J: TRBJ1-6; V: TRBV5-1; D: TRBD1; DNA: TGCGCCAGCACGCCCTTGGGGGGACAGGGAAGCTCACCCCTCCACTTT; CDR3: CASTPLGGQGSSPLHF
size: NA; J: TRBJ2-3; V: TRBV29-1; D: TRBD2; DNA: TGCAGCGGGGCCCCCAGCGGGGTGTCCACAGATACGCAGTATTTT; CDR3: CSGAPSGVSTDTQYF
size: NA; J: TRBJ1-1; V: TRBV4-3; D: NA; DNA: TGCGCCAGCAGCCAAGATTCCGGGGGCGCAAGGACTGAAGCTTTCTTT; CDR3: CASSQDSGGARTEAFF
size: many; J: TRBJ2-1; V: TRBV7-2; D: TRBD2; DNA: TGTGCCAGCAGCTTTGTTGAACTAGCGGATGAGCAGTTCTTC; CDR3: CASSFVELADEQFF
size: few; J: TRBJ2-1; V: TRBV13; D: NA; DNA: TGTGCCAGCAGCCGGGCGGCGGGACAGCCCCAGAGTGAGCAGTTCTTC; CDR3: CASSRAAGQPQSEQFF
size: few; J: TRBJ2-7; V: TRBV5-5; D: TRBD2; DNA: TGTGCCAGCAGCGTCAGCCCCCGCGGGGGGGCCTACGAGCAGTACTTC; CDR3: CASSVSPRGGAYEQYF
size: NA; J: TRBJ2-5; V: TRBV5-6; D: NA; DNA: TGTGCCAGCAGCGCCGCTTACCGGATGACAAGTGGGGAGACCCAGTACTTC; CDR3: CASSAAYRMTSGETQYF
size: NA; J: TRBJ1-2; V: TRBV7-9; D: NA; DNA: TGTGCCAGCAGCTCCTCTGGTGCAGGGCTCTATGGCTACACCTTC; CDR3: CASSSSGAGLYGYTF
size: NA; J: TRBJ2-3; V: TRBV28; D: NA; DNA: TGTGCCAGCGGTAGCGTCACAGATACGCAGTATTTT; CDR3: CASGSVTDTQYF
size: few; J: TRBJ1-1; V: TRBV25-1; D: NA; DNA: TGTGCCAGCAGTGAAAACCCAAACACTGAAGCTTTCTTT; CDR3: CASSENPNTEAFF
size: many; J: TRBJ2-5; V: TRBV29-1; D: NA; DNA: TGCAGCGGTGGCGGCGACCAAGAGACCCAGTACTTC; CDR3: CSGGGDQETQYF
size: NA; J: TRBJ2-5; V: TRBV10-3; D: NA; DNA: TGTGCCATCAGTTCGGACAGCGCAGAGACCCAGTACTTC; CDR3: CAISSDSAETQYF
size: NA; J: TRBJ2-1; V: TRBV5-1; D: TRBD2; DNA: TGCGCCAGCAGCTTGACTAGCGGGGGTACATACAATGAGCAGTTCTTC; CDR3: CASSLTSGGTYNEQFF
size: NA; J: TRBJ1-4; V: TRBV2; D: NA; DNA: TGTGCCAGCAGTGAAGCACGATGGGGTGAAAAACTGTTTTTT; CDR3: CASSEARWGEKLFF
size: few; J: TRBJ1-2; V: TRBV2; D: TRBD1; DNA: TGTGCCAGCAGCGGGACAGGCTATGGCTACACCTTC; CDR3: CASSGTGYGYTF
size: medium-sized; J: TRBJ1-5; V: TRBV7-2; D: TRBD1; DNA: TGTGCCAGCAGCGCGCCCCGGACAGGGAAAAATCAGCCCCAGCATTTT; CDR3: CASSAPRTGKNQPQHF
size: NA; J: TRBJ1-1; V: TRBV25-1; D: TRBD1; DNA: TGTGCCAGCAGTGCTTTGGACAGGGGGGACACTGAAGCTTTCTTT; CDR3: CASSALDRGDTEAFF
size: NA; J: TRBJ2-4; V: TRBV5-1; D: NA; DNA: TGCGCCAGCAGCTTGGGCGGGTACGAGGGTAGTTTGGACTTC; CDR3: CASSLGGYEGSLDF
size: few; J: TRBJ1-1; V: TRBV27; D: TRBD1; DNA: TGTGCCAGCAGTTTAAGTCGCCCAGGGGGCCTGGGCGGCACTGAAGCTTTCTTT; CDR3: CASSLSRPGGLGGTEAFF
size: NA; J: TRBJ2-7; V: TRBV27; D: NA; DNA: TGTGCCAGCAGTTACCTTCGGCCGGGCTACTACGAGCAGTACTTC; CDR3: CASSYLRPGYYEQYF
size: NA; J: TRBJ2-5; V: TRBV2; D: NA; DNA: TGTGCCAGCAGAGGGGTCAGCAGAGAGACCCAGTACTTC; CDR3: CASRGVSRETQYF
size: NA; J: TRBJ1-1; V: TRBV7-9; D: NA; DNA: TGTGCCAGCAGCTTAGTCGAAGGGACGAGCACTGAAGCTTTCTTT; CDR3: CASSLVEGTSTEAFF
size: NA; J: TRBJ1-4; V: TRBV5-1; D: NA; DNA: TGCGCCAGCAGCTCCGGCAGCGGGAGGCGGGAAAAACTGTTTTTT; CDR3: CASSSGSGRREKLFF
size: few; J: TRBJ2-3; V: TRBV29-1; D: NA; DNA: TGCAGCGTCCAGGGACCCACAGATACGCAGTATTTT; CDR3: CSVQGPTDTQYF
size: NA; J: TRBJ2-5; V: TRBV11-2; D: NA; DNA: TGTGCCAGCAGCTTAATGTCAGGGGATCAAGAGACCCAGTACTTC; CDR3: CASSLMSGDQETQYF
size: NA; J: TRBJ2-3; V: TRBV2; D: NA; DNA: TGTGCCAGCAGTGAGGCAGGGCACGGCACACAAGATACGCAGTATTTT; CDR3: CASSEAGHGTQDTQYF
size: NA; J: TRBJ1-6; V: TRBV10-3; D: NA; DNA: TGTGCCATCAGTGCAGGTACGGGGACAAATTCACCCCTCCACTTT; CDR3: CAISAGTGTNSPLHF